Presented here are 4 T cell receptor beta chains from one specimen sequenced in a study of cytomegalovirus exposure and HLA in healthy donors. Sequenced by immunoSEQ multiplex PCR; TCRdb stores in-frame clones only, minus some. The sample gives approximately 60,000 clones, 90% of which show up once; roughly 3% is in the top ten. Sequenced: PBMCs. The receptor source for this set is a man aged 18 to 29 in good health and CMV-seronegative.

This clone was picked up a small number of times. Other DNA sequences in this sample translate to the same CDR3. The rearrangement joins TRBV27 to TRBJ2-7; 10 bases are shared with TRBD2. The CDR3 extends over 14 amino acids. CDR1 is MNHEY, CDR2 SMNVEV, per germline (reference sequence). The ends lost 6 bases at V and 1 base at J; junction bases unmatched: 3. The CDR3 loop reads CASRIAGGSYEQYF. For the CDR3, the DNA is TGTGCCAGCAGGATAGCGGGGGGATCCTACGAGCAGTACTTC.

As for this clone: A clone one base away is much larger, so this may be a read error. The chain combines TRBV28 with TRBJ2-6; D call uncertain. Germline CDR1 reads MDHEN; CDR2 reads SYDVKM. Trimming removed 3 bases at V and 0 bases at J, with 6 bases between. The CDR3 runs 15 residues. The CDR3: CASSFDTSGANVLTF. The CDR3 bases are TGTGCCAGCAGTTTTGACACCTCTGGGGCCAACGTCCTGACTTTC.

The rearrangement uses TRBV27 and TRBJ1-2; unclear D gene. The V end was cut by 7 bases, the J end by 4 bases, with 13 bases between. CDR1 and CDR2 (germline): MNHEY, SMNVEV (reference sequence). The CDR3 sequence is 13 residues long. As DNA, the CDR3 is TGTGCCAGCACCCGGGGAGGATCCTATGGCTACACCTTC. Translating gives CASTRGGSYGYTF.

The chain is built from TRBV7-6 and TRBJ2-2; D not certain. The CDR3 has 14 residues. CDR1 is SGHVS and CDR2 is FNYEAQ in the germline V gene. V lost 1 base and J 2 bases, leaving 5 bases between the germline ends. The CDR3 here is CASSLGRNTGELFF. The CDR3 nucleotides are TGTGCCAGCAGCTTAGGCAGAAACACCGGGGAGCTGTTTTTT.